What follows describes a single T cell receptor (beta chain). TCRdb's copy holds only in-frame clones and misses some; the assay was immunoSEQ multiplex PCR. This sample has around 80,000 clones, with roughly 98% found just once. This sample was taken from a study of technical replicates of blood from a few donors. CDR3 length equals 14 residues. The V gene lost 6 bases and the J gene lost 4 bases, with 12 bases spanning the gap. The germline V gene encodes CDR1 LNHDA and CDR2 SQIVND (reference sequence). The genes are TRBV19 and TRBJ2-2, with D possibly TRBD1 on 6 matching bases. The receptor's source is a human donor in good health. Input material: T cells isolated from PBMCs. CDR3 residues: CASRTLGGTGELFF. The CDR3 DNA reads TGTGCCAGTAGGACCTTAGGGGGCACCGGGGAGCTGTTTTTT.